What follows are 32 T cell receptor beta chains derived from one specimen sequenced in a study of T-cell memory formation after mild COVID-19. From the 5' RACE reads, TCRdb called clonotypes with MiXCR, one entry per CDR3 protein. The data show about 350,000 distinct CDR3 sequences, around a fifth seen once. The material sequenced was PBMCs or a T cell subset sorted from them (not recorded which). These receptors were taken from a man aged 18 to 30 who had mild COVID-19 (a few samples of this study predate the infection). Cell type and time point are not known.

In DNA, the CDR3 is TGTGCCTGGAGTCTGGGGGATTTGGAGCCCCAGCATTTT. Translation gives CAWSLGDLEPQHF. The genes are TRBV30 and TRBJ1-5; D might be TRBD1 (5 bases). V gave up 2 bases and J gave up 8 bases, with 13 bases separating them. CDR1 and CDR2 from the germline V gene are GTSNPN and SVGIG (reference sequence). The CDR3 is 13 amino acids.

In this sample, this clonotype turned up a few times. CDR3: CASSVGGGGADEQYV. In DNA form, the CDR3 reads TGTGCCAGCAGCGTAGGTGGCGGGGGGGCGGACGAGCAGTACGTC. The chain combines TRBV9 with TRBJ2-7; 9 bases match TRBD2. Trimming at V came to 0 bases and at J to 5 bases, leaving 6 bases not matched to a gene. The germline gives CDR1 SGDLS, CDR2 YYNGEE. The CDR3 is made up of 15 amino acids.

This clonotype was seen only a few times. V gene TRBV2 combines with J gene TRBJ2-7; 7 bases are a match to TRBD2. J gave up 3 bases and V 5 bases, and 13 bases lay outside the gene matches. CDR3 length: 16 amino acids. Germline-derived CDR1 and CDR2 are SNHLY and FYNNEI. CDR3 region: CASSMRLAEPFYEQYV. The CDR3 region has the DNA TGTGCCAGCAGTATGCGCCTAGCGGAGCCTTTCTACGAGCAGTACGTC.

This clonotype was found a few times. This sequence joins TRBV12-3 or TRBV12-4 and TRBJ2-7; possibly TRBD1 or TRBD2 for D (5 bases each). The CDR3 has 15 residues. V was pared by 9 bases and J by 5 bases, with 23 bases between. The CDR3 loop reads CASFFGLWGKHEQYF. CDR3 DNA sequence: TGTGCCAGTTTCTTTGGGTTGTGGGGGAAACACGAGCAGTACTTC.

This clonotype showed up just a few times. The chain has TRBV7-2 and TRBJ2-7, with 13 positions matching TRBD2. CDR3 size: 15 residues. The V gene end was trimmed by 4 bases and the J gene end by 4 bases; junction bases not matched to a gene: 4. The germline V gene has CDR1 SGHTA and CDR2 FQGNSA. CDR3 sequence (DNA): TGTGCCAGCAGCTACGGGACTAGCGGGGCTTACGAGCAGTACTTC. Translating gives CASSYGTSGAYEQYF. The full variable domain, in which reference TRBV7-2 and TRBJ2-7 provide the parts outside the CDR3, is GAGVSQSPSNKVTEKGKDVELRCDPISGHTALYWYRQSLGQGLEFLIYFQGNSAPDKSGLPSDRFSAERTGGSVSTLTIQRTQQEDSAVYLCASSYGTSGAYEQYFGPGTRLTVT.

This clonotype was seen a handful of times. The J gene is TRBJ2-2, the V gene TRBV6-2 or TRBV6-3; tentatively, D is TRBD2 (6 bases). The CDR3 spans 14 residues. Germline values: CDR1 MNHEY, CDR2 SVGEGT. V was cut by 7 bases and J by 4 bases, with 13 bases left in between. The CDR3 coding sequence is TGTGCCAGCACCGGGGACTTCTTCACCGGGGAGCTGTTTTTT. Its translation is CASTGDFFTGELFF.

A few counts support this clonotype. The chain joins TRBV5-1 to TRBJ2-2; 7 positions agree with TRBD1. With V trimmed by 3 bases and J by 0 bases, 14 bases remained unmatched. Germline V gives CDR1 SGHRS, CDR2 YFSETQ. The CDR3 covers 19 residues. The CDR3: CASSSNRGLDGSNTGELFF. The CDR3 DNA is TGCGCCAGCAGCTCCAACAGGGGTCTAGACGGTTCGAACACCGGGGAGCTGTTTTTT.

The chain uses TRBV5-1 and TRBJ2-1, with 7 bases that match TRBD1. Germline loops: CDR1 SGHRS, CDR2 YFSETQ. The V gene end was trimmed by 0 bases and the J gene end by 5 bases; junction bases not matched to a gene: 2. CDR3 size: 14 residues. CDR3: CASSLVQGHNEQFF. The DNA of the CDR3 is TGCGCCAGCAGCTTGGTACAGGGGCACAATGAGCAGTTCTTC.

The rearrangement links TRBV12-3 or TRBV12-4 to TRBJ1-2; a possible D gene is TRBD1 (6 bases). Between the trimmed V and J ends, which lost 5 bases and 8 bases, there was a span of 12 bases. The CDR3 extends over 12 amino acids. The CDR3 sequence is CASSDDRRGYTF. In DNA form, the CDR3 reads TGTGCCAGCAGTGATGACAGGAGAGGCTACACCTTC.

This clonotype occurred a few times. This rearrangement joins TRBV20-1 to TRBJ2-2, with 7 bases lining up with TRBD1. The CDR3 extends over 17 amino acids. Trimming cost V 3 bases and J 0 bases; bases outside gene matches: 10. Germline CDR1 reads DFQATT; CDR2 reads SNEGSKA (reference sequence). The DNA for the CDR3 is TGCAGTGCTAGTCTACGGGACAGCATCGCGAACACCGGGGAGCTGTTTTTT. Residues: CSASLRDSIANTGELFF.

The DNA of the CDR3 is TGTGCCAGCAGCCCCCGGTCCAACACAGATACGCAGTATTTT. Protein product: CASSPRSNTDTQYF. The chain links TRBV7-9 to TRBJ2-3; D call uncertain. The CDR3 covers 14 residues. The germline V gene encodes CDR1 SEHNR and CDR2 FQNEAQ (reference sequence). Trimming took off 5 bases at V and 2 bases at J, with 11 bases between the two ends. Looking up the rest from reference TRBV7-9 and TRBJ2-3 gives the full variable domain: DTGVSQNPRHKITKRGQNVTFRCDPISEHNRLYWYRQTLGQGPEFLTYFQNEAQLEKSRLLSDRFSAERPKGSFSTLEIQRTEQGDSAMYLCASSPRSNTDTQYFGPGTRLTVL.

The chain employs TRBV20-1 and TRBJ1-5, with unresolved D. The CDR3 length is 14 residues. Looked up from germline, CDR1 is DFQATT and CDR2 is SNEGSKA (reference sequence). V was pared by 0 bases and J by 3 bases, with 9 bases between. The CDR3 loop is CSARDLADNQPQHF. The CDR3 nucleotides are TGCAGTGCTAGAGATTTAGCCGACAATCAGCCCCAGCATTTT.

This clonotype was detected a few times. CDR3 bases: TGCAGCGGTAAGGACAGGGTCCTGAACACTGAAGCTTTCTTT. Protein product: CSGKDRVLNTEAFF. The chain is built from TRBV29-1 and TRBJ1-1; 8 bases map to TRBD1. Germline V CDR1 and CDR2: SQVTM, ANQGSEA. With V trimmed by 7 bases and J by 0 bases, 7 bases remained unmatched. The CDR3 runs 14 residues.

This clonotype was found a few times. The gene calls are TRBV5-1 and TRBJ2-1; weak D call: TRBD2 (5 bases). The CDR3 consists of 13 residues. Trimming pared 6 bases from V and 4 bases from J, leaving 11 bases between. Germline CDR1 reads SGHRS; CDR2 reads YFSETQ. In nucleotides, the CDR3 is TGCGCCAGCACACCCGGGGAGTACAATGAGCAGTTCTTC. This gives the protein CASTPGEYNEQFF.

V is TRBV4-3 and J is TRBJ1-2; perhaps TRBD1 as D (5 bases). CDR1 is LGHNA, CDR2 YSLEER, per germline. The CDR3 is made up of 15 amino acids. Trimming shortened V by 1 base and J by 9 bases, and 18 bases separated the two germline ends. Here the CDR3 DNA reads TGCGCCAGCAGCCAAGGGCCAATGTCCCAGGGACGCTACACCTTC. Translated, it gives CASSQGPMSQGRYTF.

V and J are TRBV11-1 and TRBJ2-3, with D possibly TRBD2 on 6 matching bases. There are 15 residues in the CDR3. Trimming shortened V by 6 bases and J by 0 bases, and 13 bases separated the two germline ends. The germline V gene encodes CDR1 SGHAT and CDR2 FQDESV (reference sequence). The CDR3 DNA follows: TGTGCCAGCAGTAATTCAGCGGGTAGCACAGATACGCAGTATTTT. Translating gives CASSNSAGSTDTQYF.

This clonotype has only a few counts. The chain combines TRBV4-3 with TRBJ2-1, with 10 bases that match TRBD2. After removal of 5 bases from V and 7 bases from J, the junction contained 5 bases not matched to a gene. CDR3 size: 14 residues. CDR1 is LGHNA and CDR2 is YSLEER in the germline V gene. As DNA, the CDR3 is TGCGCCAGCAGCGCTAGCGGGGGAGTTAATGAGCAGTTCTTC. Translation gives CASSASGGVNEQFF.

The CDR3 nucleotides are TGTGCCACCAGCTCTGGTGGGGAAATACTACTCATGAACACTGAAGCTTTCTTT. This sequence encodes CATSSGGEILLMNTEAFF. The chain employs TRBV15 and TRBJ1-1, with D hard to call. Germline V gene lookup returns CDR1 LNHNV and CDR2 YYDKDF (reference sequence). Trimming removed 5 bases at V and 0 bases at J, with 22 bases between. CDR3 size: 18 residues.

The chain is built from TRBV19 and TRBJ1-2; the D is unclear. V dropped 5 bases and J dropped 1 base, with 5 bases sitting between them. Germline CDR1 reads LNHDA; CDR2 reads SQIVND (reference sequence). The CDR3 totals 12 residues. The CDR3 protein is CASSSDNYGYTF. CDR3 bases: TGTGCCAGTAGTTCGGATAACTATGGCTACACCTTC.

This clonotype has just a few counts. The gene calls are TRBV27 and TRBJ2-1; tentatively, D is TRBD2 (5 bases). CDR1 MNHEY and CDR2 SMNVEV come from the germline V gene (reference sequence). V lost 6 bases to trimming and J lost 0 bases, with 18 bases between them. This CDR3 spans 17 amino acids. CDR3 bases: TGTGCCAGCAGCGCACTCCCCGGGGAGAGCTCCTACAATGAGCAGTTCTTC. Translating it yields CASSALPGESSYNEQFF.

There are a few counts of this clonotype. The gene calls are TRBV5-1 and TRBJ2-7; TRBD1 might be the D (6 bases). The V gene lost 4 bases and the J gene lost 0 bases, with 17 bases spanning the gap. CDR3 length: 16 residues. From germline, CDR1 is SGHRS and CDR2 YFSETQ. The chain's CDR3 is CASSPRGLDSSYEQYF. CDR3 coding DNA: TGCGCCAGCAGCCCTCGAGGGTTGGACAGCTCCTACGAGCAGTACTTC.

The CDR3, as DNA: TGTGCCAGCAGCCCGGGCCGGGACCACCCTTTGTCAGAGACCCAGTACTTC. Translation gives CASSPGRDHPLSETQYF. J is TRBJ2-5 and V is TRBV11-2; either TRBD1 or TRBD2 may supply D (5 bases each). The germline CDR1 and CDR2 sequences are SGHAT and FQNNGV. The CDR3 consists of 17 residues. Trimming stripped 5 bases from V and 4 bases from J, with 23 bases between.

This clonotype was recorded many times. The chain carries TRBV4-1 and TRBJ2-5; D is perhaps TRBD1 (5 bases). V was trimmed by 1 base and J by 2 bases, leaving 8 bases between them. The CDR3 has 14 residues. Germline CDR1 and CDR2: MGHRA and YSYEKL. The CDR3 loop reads CASSQVRGQETQYF. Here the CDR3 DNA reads TGCGCCAGCAGCCAAGTAAGGGGTCAAGAGACCCAGTACTTC.

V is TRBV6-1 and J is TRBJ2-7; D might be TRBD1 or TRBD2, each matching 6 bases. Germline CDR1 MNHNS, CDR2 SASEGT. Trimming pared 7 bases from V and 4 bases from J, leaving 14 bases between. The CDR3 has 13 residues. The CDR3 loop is CASNWGAEYEQYF. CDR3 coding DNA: TGTGCCAGCAACTGGGGGGCAGAATACGAGCAGTACTTC.

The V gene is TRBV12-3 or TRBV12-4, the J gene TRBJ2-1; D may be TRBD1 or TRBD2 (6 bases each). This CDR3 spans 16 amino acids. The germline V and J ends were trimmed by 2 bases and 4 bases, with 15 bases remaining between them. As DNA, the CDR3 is TGTGCCAGCAGTTTATACGGGGGCCTAACGTACAATGAGCAGTTCTTC. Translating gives CASSLYGGLTYNEQFF.

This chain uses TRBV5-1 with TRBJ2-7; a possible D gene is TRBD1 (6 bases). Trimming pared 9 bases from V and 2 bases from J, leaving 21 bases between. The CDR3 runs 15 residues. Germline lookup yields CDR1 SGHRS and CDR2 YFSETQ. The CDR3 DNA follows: TGCGCCATTCCTCTACTGGGACACCGCACCTACGAGCAGTACGTC. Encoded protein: CAIPLLGHRTYEQYV.

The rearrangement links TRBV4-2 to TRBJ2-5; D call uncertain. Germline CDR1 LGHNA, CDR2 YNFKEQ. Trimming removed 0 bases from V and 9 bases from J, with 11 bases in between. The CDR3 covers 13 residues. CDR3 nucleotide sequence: TGTGCCAGCAGCCAAGATGAGCTTCCCCCCCAGTACTTC. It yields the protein CASSQDELPPQYF.

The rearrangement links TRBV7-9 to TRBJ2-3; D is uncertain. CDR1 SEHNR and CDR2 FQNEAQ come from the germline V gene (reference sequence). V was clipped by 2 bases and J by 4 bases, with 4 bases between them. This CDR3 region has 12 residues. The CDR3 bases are TGTGCCAGCAGCTTATTCCCAGATACGCAGTATTTT. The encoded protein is CASSLFPDTQYF. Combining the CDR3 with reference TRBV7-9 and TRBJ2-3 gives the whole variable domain DTGVSQNPRHKITKRGQNVTFRCDPISEHNRLYWYRQTLGQGPEFLTYFQNEAQLEKSRLLSDRFSAERPKGSFSTLEIQRTEQGDSAMYLCASSLFPDTQYFGPGTRLTVL.

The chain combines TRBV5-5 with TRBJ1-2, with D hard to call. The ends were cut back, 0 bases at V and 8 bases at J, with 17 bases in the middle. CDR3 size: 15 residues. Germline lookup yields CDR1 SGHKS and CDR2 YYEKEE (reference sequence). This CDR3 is CASSLVPGYVGGYTF. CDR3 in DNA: TGTGCCAGCAGCTTGGTACCAGGCTACGTCGGGGGCTACACCTTC.

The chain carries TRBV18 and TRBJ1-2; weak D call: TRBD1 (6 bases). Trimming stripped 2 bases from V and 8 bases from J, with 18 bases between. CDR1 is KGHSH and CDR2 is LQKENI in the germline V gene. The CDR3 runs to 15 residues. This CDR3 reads CASSPAAGDLEGYTF. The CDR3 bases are TGTGCCAGCTCACCAGCGGCAGGGGACCTGGAAGGCTACACCTTC.

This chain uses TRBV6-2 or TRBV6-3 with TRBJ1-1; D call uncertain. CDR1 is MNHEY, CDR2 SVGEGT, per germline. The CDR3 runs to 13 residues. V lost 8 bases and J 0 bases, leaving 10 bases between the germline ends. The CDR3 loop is CASGRRLNTEAFF. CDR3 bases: TGTGCCAGCGGGAGGAGACTGAACACTGAAGCTTTCTTT.

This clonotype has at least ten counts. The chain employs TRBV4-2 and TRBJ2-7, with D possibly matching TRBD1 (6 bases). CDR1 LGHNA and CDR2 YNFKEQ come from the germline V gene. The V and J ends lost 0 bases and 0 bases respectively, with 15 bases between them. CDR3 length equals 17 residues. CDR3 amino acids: CASSQEGWGQSSYEQYF. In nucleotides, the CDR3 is TGTGCCAGCAGCCAAGAAGGTTGGGGGCAGAGCTCCTACGAGCAGTACTTC.